The rows below give T cell receptor beta chains drawn from one sample of a study of metastatic and nonmetastatic thyroid tumors. MiXCR reprocessed the PCR reads for TCRdb. There are 34,000 or so clones in the sample; under 40% occur only once, and roughly 22% lies in the top ten. The sequenced material came from tumor tissue. These receptors were taken from a female donor with papillary thyroid cancer or a benign thyroid nodule (not recorded which). Some clones in this sample may be carry-over from other donors' samples. The CDR3 runs from the conserved cysteine through the conserved F or W. Fields, in order: V gene, clone size, J gene, D gene, CDR3 protein, CDR3 DNA. A D gene is named only where the DNA matches it firmly. The size entry is marked missing in some rows and otherwise reads once, few, many or a size class.

v_gene: TRBV7-7
abundance: NA
j_gene: TRBJ2-5
d_gene: NA
CDR3aa: CASSLAYGPGETQYF
CDR3nt: TGTGCTAGCAGCTTAGCATATGGGCCGGGAGAGACCCAGTACTTC

v_gene: TRBV19
abundance: few
j_gene: TRBJ1-1
d_gene: NA
CDR3aa: CASSMSSQGNTEAFF
CDR3nt: TGTGCCAGTAGTATGTCAAGCCAGGGTAACACTGAAGCTTTCTTT

v_gene: TRBV28
abundance: few
j_gene: TRBJ1-1
d_gene: TRBD1
CDR3aa: CASSTQGANTEAFF
CDR3nt: TGTGCCAGCAGCACACAGGGGGCGAACACTGAAGCTTTCTTT

v_gene: TRBV10-3
abundance: NA
j_gene: TRBJ1-2
d_gene: TRBD1
CDR3aa: CAISGQGAGGYGYTF
CDR3nt: TGTGCCATCAGTGGGCAGGGGGCCGGTGGCTATGGCTACACCTTC

v_gene: TRBV5-1
abundance: NA
j_gene: TRBJ2-3
d_gene: NA
CDR3aa: CASSLVGGSGTDTQYF
CDR3nt: TGCGCCAGCAGCTTGGTAGGAGGGAGCGGTACAGATACGCAGTATTTT

v_gene: TRBV5-1
abundance: NA
j_gene: TRBJ2-1
d_gene: NA
CDR3aa: CASSWGVVGVWDEQFF
CDR3nt: TGCGCCAGCAGCTGGGGTGTGGTGGGAGTCTGGGATGAGCAGTTCTTC

v_gene: TRBV18
abundance: NA
j_gene: TRBJ2-7
d_gene: NA
CDR3aa: CASSPPSSYEQYF
CDR3nt: TGTGCCAGCTCACCCCCGTCATCCTACGAGCAGTACTTC

v_gene: TRBV30
abundance: NA
j_gene: TRBJ1-5
d_gene: TRBD1
CDR3aa: CAWSRHRGWNQPQHF
CDR3nt: TGTGCCTGGAGTCGGCACAGGGGATGGAATCAGCCCCAGCATTTT

v_gene: TRBV27
abundance: NA
j_gene: TRBJ1-1
d_gene: TRBD1
CDR3aa: CASSFYLQGTEAFF
CDR3nt: TGTGCCAGCAGTTTTTACTTACAGGGGACTGAAGCTTTCTTT

v_gene: TRBV10-3
abundance: few
j_gene: TRBJ1-1
d_gene: NA
CDR3aa: CAITFEQRPRPRVNTEAFF
CDR3nt: TGTGCCATCACTTTCGAACAGCGCCCCCGGCCTCGGGTGAACACTGAAGCTTTCTTT

v_gene: TRBV6-2/TRBV6-3
abundance: NA
j_gene: TRBJ2-7
d_gene: NA
CDR3aa: CASSRMTGFYEQYF
CDR3nt: TGTGCCAGCAGTAGGATGACAGGTTTCTACGAGCAGTACTTC

v_gene: TRBV6-1
abundance: NA
j_gene: TRBJ1-1
d_gene: TRBD1
CDR3aa: CASSPDRGRTEAFF
CDR3nt: TGTGCCAGCAGTCCGGACAGGGGGCGGACTGAAGCTTTCTTT

v_gene: TRBV7-2
abundance: medium-sized
j_gene: TRBJ2-2
d_gene: NA
CDR3aa: CASSQDRHTGELFF
CDR3nt: TGTGCCAGCAGCCAGGACCGACACACCGGGGAGCTGTTTTTT

v_gene: TRBV4-1
abundance: NA
j_gene: TRBJ1-1
d_gene: NA
CDR3aa: CASSLSAQGTEAFF
CDR3nt: TGCGCCAGCAGCCTTTCGGCCCAGGGCACTGAAGCTTTCTTT

v_gene: TRBV20-1
abundance: NA
j_gene: TRBJ1-5
d_gene: NA
CDR3aa: CSADSGSPGQPQHF
CDR3nt: TGCAGTGCCGACTCCGGGTCCCCGGGACAGCCCCAGCATTTT

v_gene: TRBV4-3
abundance: NA
j_gene: TRBJ1-6
d_gene: NA
CDR3aa: CASSQDESGGYSPLHF
CDR3nt: TGCGCCAGCAGCCAAGATGAGTCGGGGGGCTATTCACCCCTCCACTTT

v_gene: TRBV6-1
abundance: few
j_gene: TRBJ2-7
d_gene: NA
CDR3aa: CATTQNYEQYF
CDR3nt: TGTGCCACCACTCAGAACTACGAGCAGTACTTC

v_gene: TRBV6-1
abundance: few
j_gene: TRBJ2-5
d_gene: NA
CDR3aa: CASCRLAWWGETQYF
CDR3nt: TGTGCCAGCTGCCGGCTAGCGTGGTGGGGGGAGACCCAGTACTTC

v_gene: TRBV6-1
abundance: NA
j_gene: TRBJ2-1
d_gene: TRBD2
CDR3aa: CASSEDGRALGEQFF
CDR3nt: TGTGCCAGCAGTGAAGACGGGAGGGCCCTCGGTGAGCAGTTCTTC

v_gene: TRBV27
abundance: few
j_gene: TRBJ2-1
d_gene: TRBD2
CDR3aa: CASSSGSMNEQFF
CDR3nt: TGTGCCAGCAGTAGCGGGAGCATGAATGAGCAGTTCTTC

v_gene: TRBV28
abundance: NA
j_gene: TRBJ1-1
d_gene: NA
CDR3aa: CASSDTEAFF
CDR3nt: TGTGCCAGCAGCGACACTGAAGCTTTCTTT

v_gene: TRBV28
abundance: few
j_gene: TRBJ2-7
d_gene: TRBD1
CDR3aa: CASSLSGQGSYEQYF
CDR3nt: TGTGCCAGCAGTTTATCGGGACAGGGATCCTACGAGCAGTACTTC

v_gene: TRBV28
abundance: few
j_gene: TRBJ2-7
d_gene: NA
CDR3aa: CASSLLAGGNYEQYF
CDR3nt: TGTGCCAGCAGTTTATTGGCAGGGGGGAATTACGAGCAGTACTTC

v_gene: TRBV6-1
abundance: NA
j_gene: TRBJ2-7
d_gene: NA
CDR3aa: CASSEAVSRRRHEQYF
CDR3nt: TGTGCCAGCAGTGAAGCGGTATCCCGGAGGAGGCACGAGCAGTACTTC

v_gene: TRBV5-1
abundance: NA
j_gene: TRBJ2-3
d_gene: TRBD1
CDR3aa: CASSSDRGGGTDTQYF
CDR3nt: TGCGCCAGCAGCTCGGACAGGGGAGGAGGCACAGATACGCAGTATTTT

v_gene: TRBV12-3/TRBV12-4
abundance: few
j_gene: TRBJ1-2
d_gene: NA
CDR3aa: CASNYPGGGYTF
CDR3nt: TGTGCCAGCAACTATCCGGGGGGTGGCTACACCTTC

v_gene: TRBV11-2
abundance: once
j_gene: TRBJ2-1
d_gene: TRBD2
CDR3aa: CASSSGRSYNEQFF
CDR3nt: TGTGCCAGCAGCTCCGGGAGGTCCTACAATGAGCAGTTCTTC

v_gene: TRBV6-1
abundance: few
j_gene: TRBJ2-2
d_gene: TRBD2
CDR3aa: CASRPLAGGDTGELFF
CDR3nt: TGTGCCAGCAGGCCCCTAGCGGGAGGGGACACCGGGGAGCTGTTTTTT

v_gene: TRBV6-1
abundance: few
j_gene: TRBJ2-3
d_gene: NA
CDR3aa: CASTRIATDTQYF
CDR3nt: TGTGCCAGCACCAGGATAGCGACAGATACGCAGTATTTT

v_gene: TRBV5-1
abundance: NA
j_gene: TRBJ2-3
d_gene: NA
CDR3aa: CASSSGFSTDTQYF
CDR3nt: TGCGCCAGCAGTTCAGGATTTAGCACAGATACGCAGTATTTT

v_gene: TRBV7-9
abundance: NA
j_gene: TRBJ2-4
d_gene: TRBD2
CDR3aa: CASSLGSGGKNIQYF
CDR3nt: TGTGCCAGCAGTCTAGGGTCGGGGGGCAAAAACATTCAGTACTTC

v_gene: TRBV20-1
abundance: NA
j_gene: TRBJ2-1
d_gene: TRBD2
CDR3aa: CSARASGGMHSYNEQFF
CDR3nt: TGCAGTGCTAGAGCCAGCGGGGGGATGCACTCCTACAATGAGCAGTTCTTC

v_gene: TRBV4-1
abundance: NA
j_gene: TRBJ2-7
d_gene: NA
CDR3aa: CASSRDWGYEQYF
CDR3nt: TGCGCCAGCAGCCGGGACTGGGGCTACGAGCAGTACTTC

v_gene: TRBV30
abundance: once
j_gene: TRBJ2-7
d_gene: NA
CDR3aa: CAWTQPWGRRAYEQYF
CDR3nt: TGTGCCTGGACTCAACCCTGGGGCAGGCGGGCCTACGAGCAGTACTTC

v_gene: TRBV27
abundance: NA
j_gene: TRBJ2-1
d_gene: TRBD2
CDR3aa: CASSLPGGSSYNEQFF
CDR3nt: TGTGCCAGCAGTCTCCCGGGCGGGAGTAGTTACAATGAGCAGTTCTTC

v_gene: TRBV20-1
abundance: NA
j_gene: TRBJ1-1
d_gene: NA
CDR3aa: CSAPQMQGNTEAFF
CDR3nt: TGCAGTGCTCCTCAGATGCAGGGGAACACTGAAGCTTTCTTT

v_gene: TRBV20-1
abundance: few
j_gene: TRBJ1-1
d_gene: NA
CDR3aa: CSAPQSGFDTEAFF
CDR3nt: TGCAGTGCCCCCCAGTCAGGTTTCGACACTGAAGCTTTCTTT

v_gene: TRBV6-2/TRBV6-3
abundance: many
j_gene: TRBJ2-2
d_gene: TRBD2
CDR3aa: CASSYTPGLASDTGELFF
CDR3nt: TGTGCCAGCAGTTACACACCGGGACTAGCGTCAGACACCGGGGAGCTGTTTTTT

v_gene: TRBV6-2/TRBV6-3
abundance: few
j_gene: TRBJ1-3
d_gene: NA
CDR3aa: CASSRDGGNTIYF
CDR3nt: TGTGCCAGCAGCCGGGATGGCGGAAACACCATATATTTT

v_gene: TRBV6-1
abundance: NA
j_gene: TRBJ2-1
d_gene: TRBD2
CDR3aa: CASSAAGGPRNEQFF
CDR3nt: TGTGCCAGCAGTGCAGCGGGAGGGCCTAGGAATGAGCAGTTCTTC

v_gene: TRBV6-5
abundance: few
j_gene: TRBJ2-2
d_gene: NA
CDR3aa: CASSYWEAPGSGELFF
CDR3nt: TGTGCCAGCAGTTACTGGGAGGCCCCTGGGTCCGGGGAGCTGTTTTTT

v_gene: TRBV3-1
abundance: NA
j_gene: TRBJ1-4
d_gene: NA
CDR3aa: CASWAWRNEKLFF
CDR3nt: TGTGCCAGCTGGGCGTGGCGTAATGAAAAACTGTTTTTT

v_gene: TRBV6-2/TRBV6-3
abundance: few
j_gene: TRBJ1-2
d_gene: NA
CDR3aa: CASSYPSGGAIYGYTF
CDR3nt: TGTGCCAGCAGTTACCCCTCGGGAGGGGCGATCTATGGCTACACCTTC

v_gene: TRBV14
abundance: NA
j_gene: TRBJ1-6
d_gene: NA
CDR3aa: CASSQRSGYNSPLHF
CDR3nt: TGTGCCAGCAGCCAAAGGTCCGGTTATAATTCACCCCTCCACTTT

v_gene: TRBV30
abundance: medium-sized
j_gene: TRBJ1-2
d_gene: TRBD1
CDR3aa: CAWKGSGGGYTF
CDR3nt: TGTGCCTGGAAGGGCTCAGGGGGAGGCTACACCTTC

v_gene: TRBV6-1
abundance: NA
j_gene: TRBJ1-5
d_gene: NA
CDR3aa: CASSETQDPNQPQHF
CDR3nt: TGTGCCAGCAGTGAAACCCAAGACCCTAATCAGCCCCAGCATTTT

v_gene: TRBV30
abundance: NA
j_gene: TRBJ1-5
d_gene: NA
CDR3aa: CAWTPGIGNQPQHF
CDR3nt: TGTGCCTGGACGCCGGGAATCGGCAATCAGCCCCAGCATTTT

v_gene: TRBV20-1
abundance: NA
j_gene: TRBJ2-7
d_gene: TRBD2
CDR3aa: CSADNRGLAYEQYF
CDR3nt: TGCAGTGCCGACAACCGGGGACTAGCCTACGAGCAGTACTTC

v_gene: TRBV7-2
abundance: NA
j_gene: TRBJ2-7
d_gene: NA
CDR3aa: CASNRDGGSYEQYF
CDR3nt: TGTGCCAGCAACAGAGATGGGGGTTCCTACGAGCAGTACTTC

v_gene: TRBV6-5
abundance: NA
j_gene: TRBJ1-2
d_gene: NA
CDR3aa: CASSYSTENYGYTF
CDR3nt: TGTGCCAGCAGTTACTCGACTGAGAACTATGGCTACACCTTC

v_gene: TRBV28
abundance: NA
j_gene: TRBJ2-7
d_gene: NA
CDR3aa: CASNSQVTSPSIYEQYF
CDR3nt: TGTGCCAGCAATAGTCAAGTGACTTCCCCCTCTATCTACGAGCAGTACTTC

v_gene: TRBV6-1
abundance: few
j_gene: TRBJ2-3
d_gene: TRBD1
CDR3aa: CASRETGGADTQYF
CDR3nt: TGTGCCAGCAGGGAAACAGGGGGCGCAGATACGCAGTATTTT

v_gene: TRBV6-1
abundance: few
j_gene: TRBJ2-3
d_gene: TRBD2
CDR3aa: CASSPPGGRAPDTQYF
CDR3nt: TGTGCCAGCAGTCCCCCCGGCGGGAGGGCCCCAGATACGCAGTATTTT

v_gene: TRBV19
abundance: NA
j_gene: TRBJ1-5
d_gene: NA
CDR3aa: CASSINIWQPQHF
CDR3nt: TGTGCCAGTAGCATCAATATATGGCAGCCCCAGCATTTT

v_gene: TRBV30
abundance: once
j_gene: TRBJ2-7
d_gene: TRBD1
CDR3aa: CAWSGTGGWYEQYF
CDR3nt: TGTGCCTGGAGTGGTACAGGGGGCTGGTACGAGCAGTACTTC

v_gene: TRBV7-6
abundance: few
j_gene: TRBJ2-2
d_gene: NA
CDR3aa: CASSFSQAGELFF
CDR3nt: TGTGCCAGCAGCTTCTCGCAGGCCGGGGAGCTGTTTTTT

v_gene: TRBV5-1
abundance: NA
j_gene: TRBJ2-2
d_gene: NA
CDR3aa: CASSKQGSDTGELFF
CDR3nt: TGCGCCAGCAGCAAACAGGGATCGGACACCGGGGAGTTGTTTTTT

v_gene: TRBV11-2
abundance: NA
j_gene: TRBJ2-1
d_gene: NA
CDR3aa: CASSLGRSSYNEQFF
CDR3nt: TGTGCCAGCAGCTTAGGGAGATCGTCCTACAATGAGCAGTTCTTC

v_gene: TRBV6-1
abundance: few
j_gene: TRBJ1-1
d_gene: NA
CDR3aa: CASRLRGGGTEAFF
CDR3nt: TGTGCCAGCAGGCTTCGGGGAGGGGGCACTGAAGCTTTCTTT

v_gene: TRBV11-2
abundance: many
j_gene: TRBJ2-2
d_gene: NA
CDR3aa: CASSLGIGRTALFTGELFF
CDR3nt: TGTGCCAGCAGCTTAGGGATCGGTCGGACAGCCCTCTTCACCGGGGAGCTGTTTTTT